The 26 T cell receptor beta chains in this list originate from one sample, sequenced in a study of T cells in Graves' hyperthyroidism and ophthalmopathy. TCR beta CDR3 sequences were amplified from RNA transcripts. A set of HTBI primers served as the primers for a first-round RT-PCR of the TCR CDR3. TCRdb passed the multiplex PCR reads through MiXCR, listing each CDR3 protein once. The data contain around 700,000 distinct CDR3 sequences, around a third of them seen just once; the ten biggest clones take up roughly 31%. The source material was blood. Receptors were obtained from a woman in her 40s with Graves' hyperthyroidism.

This chain links TRBV6-5 with TRBJ1-5, with a weak D call TRBD1 (5 bases). CDR1 and CDR2 from the germline V gene are MNHEY and SVGAGI. The CDR3 length is 17 residues. V was clipped by 6 bases and J by 0 bases, with 18 bases between them. CDR3 loop: CASSSRYGGASNQPQHF. The CDR3 DNA reads as TGTGCCAGCAGCTCTCGTTACGGTGGGGCTAGCAATCAGCCCCAGCATTTT.

Turning to this clonotype: With a much larger clone just one base away, this may be a read error. V usage is TRBV20-1 and J usage is TRBJ2-7; 10 bases are a match to TRBD2. This CDR3 has 14 residues. Germline V gene lookup returns CDR1 DFQATT and CDR2 SNEGSKA (reference sequence). The CDR3 reads CSARDPSGGDEQCF. CDR3 nucleotide sequence: TGCAGTGCTAGAGATCCCAGCGGGGGGGACGAGCAGTGCTTC.

J is TRBJ1-4 and V is TRBV19, with D unresolved. This CDR3 comprises 16 residues. CDR1 and CDR2 (germline): LNHDA, SQIVND (reference sequence). V was cut by 5 bases and J by 3 bases, with 16 bases left in between. The CDR3 coding sequence is TGTGCCAGTAGTCACTTAGGTGCTAAACCTAATGAAAAACTGTTTTTT. Protein product: CASSHLGAKPNEKLFF.

Only a few counts were recorded for this clonotype. The chain joins TRBV7-2 to TRBJ2-7; D gene unclear. V was trimmed by 5 bases and J by 2 bases, leaving 13 bases between them. The CDR3 is 14 amino acids. CDR1 and CDR2 from the germline V gene are SGHTA and FQGNSA. The CDR3 loop is CASSPGLRTYEQYF. CDR3 nucleotide sequence: TGTGCCAGCAGCCCCGGGTTGCGGACCTACGAGCAGTACTTC.

This clonotype was recorded many times. The chain uses TRBV20-1 and TRBJ2-7; D unresolved. V was shortened by 7 bases and J by 7 bases, with 5 bases between the two germline ends. Germline V lookup: CDR1 DFQATT, CDR2 SNEGSKA (reference sequence). The CDR3 has 8 amino acids. For the CDR3, the DNA is TGCAGTGGGTCAGAGCAGTACTTC. Protein product: CSGSEQYF.

As concerns this clonotype: A read error may produce the germline difference seen at one junction end. The rearrangement links TRBV10-3 to TRBJ2-6; D possibly uses TRBD1 or TRBD2 (5 bases each). This CDR3 has 19 residues. In germline, CDR1 is ENHRY, CDR2 SYGVKD. In nucleotides, the CDR3 is TGTGCCAGCAGTTTCGGGGACGGGTCTTCTAGATCTGGGGCCCACGTCCTGACTTTC. The encoded protein is CASSFGDGSSRSGAHVLTF.

This clonotype was observed a handful of times. The V call is TRBV10-3, the J call TRBJ1-1; the match to TRBD1 covers 7 bases. The CDR3 extends over 13 amino acids. V trimming: 5 bases; J trimming: 7 bases; junction bases outside the gene matches: 7. Germline assignment: CDR1 ENHRY and CDR2 SYGVKD. The CDR3 is CAISQEGAIEAFF. The CDR3 DNA follows: TGTGCCATCAGTCAGGAGGGGGCAATTGAAGCTTTCTTT.

The chain uses TRBV5-1 and TRBJ2-3; TRBD1 matches at 7 bases. The CDR3 consists of 15 residues. Unmatched junction bases numbered 8, after V lost 4 bases and J lost 3 bases. Germline V gene data show CDR1 as SGHRS and CDR2 as YFSETQ. CDR3 DNA: TGCGCCAGCAGCATAGACAGGGACGGGACAGATACGCAGTATTTT. This translates into CASSIDRDGTDTQYF.

The sample holds many counts of this clonotype. J is TRBJ1-6 and V is TRBV5-6; 7 bases line up with TRBD1. The germline V gene has CDR1 SGHDT and CDR2 YYEEEE. The V segment lost 5 bases and the J segment 9 bases; nucleotides outside the gene matches: 8. The CDR3 loop spans 14 amino acids. The chain's CDR3 is CASRRTGWGSPLHF. CDR3 nucleotides: TGTGCCAGCAGAAGGACAGGTTGGGGTTCACCCCTCCACTTT.

This clonotype has a count of ten or more. The J gene is TRBJ1-2, the V gene TRBV20-1; perhaps TRBD1 as D (6 bases). The CDR3 contains 14 residues. Trimming pared 7 bases from V and 7 bases from J, leaving 22 bases between. From germline, CDR1 is DFQATT and CDR2 SNEGSKA (reference sequence). The CDR3 here is CSVPGRGGLGGYTF. CDR3 coding DNA: TGCAGTGTCCCGGGACGCGGGGGGCTCGGTGGCTACACCTTC.

To note about this clonotype: A read error may produce the germline difference seen at one junction end. The CDR3 is CASSFFSSISFF. In DNA, the CDR3 is TGTGCCAGCAGCTTCTTCTCGTCAATTTCGTTCTTC. This chain joins TRBV7-2 and TRBJ2-5, with D unresolved. The CDR3 sequence is 12 residues long. Germline loops: CDR1 SGHTA, CDR2 FQGNSA.

The genes are TRBV20-1 and TRBJ1-1, with TRBD1 as a possible D gene (5 bases). The CDR3 has 16 residues. Germline CDR1 DFQATT, CDR2 SNEGSKA (reference sequence). V shed 3 bases and J shed 6 bases, with 23 bases lying between them. CDR3 sequence: CSASKDPGPPWPEAFF. The CDR3 nucleotides read TGCAGTGCTAGTAAGGACCCGGGACCTCCTTGGCCTGAAGCTTTCTTT.

This clonotype was observed many times. This rearrangement joins TRBV9 to TRBJ1-1; 7 bases align to TRBD1. Losses at the gene ends were 3 bases for V and 1 base for J; bases not matched to a gene: 6. Germline values: CDR1 SGDLS, CDR2 YYNGEE. The CDR3 extends over 15 amino acids. The CDR3 DNA follows: TGTGCCAGCAGCGAAAGAACAGGGGAGAACACTGAAGCTTTCTTT. Protein product: CASSERTGENTEAFF.

This clonotype has ten or more counts. The chain is built from TRBV7-9 and TRBJ1-5, with 7 positions matching TRBD1. Germline trimming cut 5 bases from V and 6 bases from J; bases unmatched to any gene: 10. This CDR3 has 15 residues. Per the germline V gene, CDR1 is SEHNR and CDR2 is FQNEAQ (reference sequence). The CDR3 protein is CASSPEVSGGQPQHF. The CDR3 DNA sequence: TGTGCCAGCAGCCCGGAGGTGTCAGGGGGTCAGCCCCAGCATTTT.

V gene TRBV5-1 combines with J gene TRBJ2-5; D possibly corresponds to TRBD1 (7 bases). CDR3 length equals 17 residues. V was shortened by 4 bases and J by 4 bases, with 23 bases between the two germline ends. Germline V gene data show CDR1 as SGHRS and CDR2 as YFSETQ. The CDR3 nucleotides are TGCGCCAGCAGCCTGACAGGGAACACCGGGGGCGCAGAGACCCAGTACTTC. Translation: CASSLTGNTGGAETQYF. Looking up the rest from reference TRBV5-1 and TRBJ2-5 gives the full variable domain: KAGVTQTPRYLIKTRGQQVTLSCSPISGHRSVSWYQQTPGQGLQFLFEYFSETQRNKGNFPGRFSGRQFSNSRSEMNVSTLELGDSALYLCASSLTGNTGGAETQYFGPGTRLLVL.

A note on this clonotype: A much larger clone differs by one base, so this may be a read error. The rearrangement joins TRBV7-6 to TRBJ1-4; D remains ambiguous. CDR3 length: 14 amino acids. Germline assignment: CDR1 SGHVS and CDR2 FNYEAQ. CDR3 DNA sequence: TGTGCCAGCAGCTTAGAGACGGAGGATGAAAAACCGTTTTTT. Translation gives CASSLETEDEKPFF.

For this clonotype: Compared with germline, one end of the junction differs, possibly owing to a read error. V gene TRBV5-1 combines with J gene TRBJ2-2, with 11 bases lining up with TRBD1. Germline CDR1 SGHRS, CDR2 YFSETQ. The CDR3 spans 15 residues. CDR3 in amino acids: CASSWGQGVTGELFF. For the CDR3, the DNA is TGTGCCAGCAGCTGGGGACAGGGGGTCACCGGGGAGCTGTTTTTT.

The rearrangement links TRBV6-1 to TRBJ2-5, with D tentatively TRBD2 (5 bases). There are 13 residues in the CDR3. CDR1 and CDR2 from the germline V gene are MNHNS and SASEGT. Trimming cost V 1 base and J 7 bases, with 10 bases left between them. CDR3 in amino acids: CASSEDLRVTQYF. The CDR3 nucleotides are TGTGCCAGCAGTGAAGATTTGCGGGTGACCCAGTACTTC.

This clonotype was found once. A much bigger clone sits one base away, suggesting this may be a read error. The chain employs TRBV10-3 and TRBJ1-1, with D possibly matching TRBD1 (6 bases). CDR1 and CDR2 from the germline V gene are ENHRY and SYGVKD. Trimming took 10 bases from V and 3 from J, leaving 21 bases between them. This CDR3 region has 15 residues. The DNA of the CDR3 is TGTGCCACGGATAAGGGGGGAGCAATGGACACTGAAGCTTTCTTT. It translates to CATDKGGAMDTEAFF.

V and J are TRBV9 and TRBJ1-4; unclear D gene. Germline V lookup: CDR1 SGDLS, CDR2 YYNGEE. The CDR3 is 15 residues long. Trimming pared 3 bases from V and 1 base from J, leaving 10 bases between. The CDR3 loop is CASSAAERTNEKLFF. CDR3 DNA sequence: TGTGCCAGCAGCGCCGCAGAGCGAACTAATGAAAAACTGTTTTTT.

This clonotype was seen at least ten times. The gene calls are TRBV7-9 and TRBJ1-2, with 10 positions matching TRBD1. This CDR3 region has 15 residues. Germline V gives CDR1 SEHNR, CDR2 FQNEAQ (reference sequence). Trimming removed 5 bases from V and 3 bases from J; junction bases left unmatched: 6. The CDR3 sequence: CASSPTGGGHYGYTF. The CDR3 nucleotides are TGTGCCAGCAGCCCGACAGGGGGCGGCCACTATGGCTACACCTTC.

For this clonotype: A read error may produce the germline difference seen at one junction end. This chain connects TRBV7-2 to TRBJ2-6; no clear D. The germline CDR1 and CDR2 sequences are SGHTA and FQGNSA. This CDR3 has 14 residues. The CDR3 DNA follows: TGTGCCAGCAGCTTGGCTCTTAGGGATAACGTCCTGACCTTC. Its protein is CASSLALRDNVLTF.

This clonotype appeared many times. The V gene is TRBV24-1, the J gene TRBJ1-1; no reliable D call. CDR1 and CDR2 (germline): KGHDR, SFDVKD. Trimming stripped 6 bases from V and 1 base from J, with 14 bases between. The CDR3 sequence is 15 residues long. The CDR3 region is CATSSSISQNTEAFF. The CDR3 nucleotides are TGTGCCACCAGTAGCTCTATCAGCCAGAACACTGAAGCTTTCTTT.

The V call is TRBV24-1, the J call TRBJ1-2; TRBD1 agrees at 7 bases. Germline V CDR1 and CDR2: KGHDR, SFDVKD. The CDR3 extends over 14 amino acids. V shed 4 bases and J 6 bases; nucleotides not matched to a gene: 7. The CDR3 spells CATSETGQVDGYTF. The CDR3, as DNA: TGTGCCACCAGTGAGACAGGGCAGGTCGATGGCTACACCTTC.

The rearrangement links TRBV19 to TRBJ1-1, with 7 bases fitting TRBD1. Germline V gene sequence: CDR1 LNHDA, CDR2 SQIVND (reference sequence). This CDR3 comprises 13 residues. V was clipped by 10 bases and J by 2 bases; unmatched bases: 7. In nucleotides, the CDR3 is TGTGCCACCAGGACAGGATTAAACACTGAAGCTTTCTTT. This codes for CATRTGLNTEAFF.

This clonotype was observed a single time. Germline and junction disagree at one end, which may indicate a read error. V and J are TRBV25-1 and TRBJ1-2, with 12 bases fitting TRBD1. This CDR3 contains 17 residues. Germline V CDR1 and CDR2: MGHDK, SYGVNS. CDR3 region: CSVADRPGTGGYYGYTF. CDR3 sequence (DNA): TGCAGCGTTGCCGATCGTCCCGGGACAGGGGGCTACTATGGCTACACCTTC.